Below, one T cell receptor beta chain is given with its context. The data were obtained in a study of a mutant IDH1 vaccine in newly diagnosed glioma. Overall study: Every participant had undergone radiotherapy, temozolomide, or both before, and most underwent both.

The method was immunoSEQ multiplex PCR; TCRdb's version includes in-frame clones alone and lacks a portion of them. Of 50,000 to 65,000 clones detected, roughly 80% appear once; the ten largest clones hold 1.5% to 2%. This CDR3 region has 14 residues. Germline CDR1 is SGHRS and CDR2 is YFSETQ. The V gene lost 4 bases and the J gene lost 0 bases, with 10 bases spanning the gap. The time point denotes: baseline, week 1 (first vaccination visit). The treatment: pre-vaccination baseline after standard-of-care therapy. Tumors from donors were new WHO grade 3 or 4 IDH1-mutant astrocytomas with ATRX loss. The receptor was isolated from a woman aged 40-49 years with glioma. Sequenced here: PBMCs, sampled from a glioma patient treated with radiotherapy, temozolomide or both. The rearrangement links TRBV5-1 to TRBJ1-2; no firm D call. CDR3 residues: CASSQDPSNYGYTF. The CDR3 region has the DNA TGCGCCAGCAGCCAGGACCCCTCTAACTATGGCTACACCTTC.